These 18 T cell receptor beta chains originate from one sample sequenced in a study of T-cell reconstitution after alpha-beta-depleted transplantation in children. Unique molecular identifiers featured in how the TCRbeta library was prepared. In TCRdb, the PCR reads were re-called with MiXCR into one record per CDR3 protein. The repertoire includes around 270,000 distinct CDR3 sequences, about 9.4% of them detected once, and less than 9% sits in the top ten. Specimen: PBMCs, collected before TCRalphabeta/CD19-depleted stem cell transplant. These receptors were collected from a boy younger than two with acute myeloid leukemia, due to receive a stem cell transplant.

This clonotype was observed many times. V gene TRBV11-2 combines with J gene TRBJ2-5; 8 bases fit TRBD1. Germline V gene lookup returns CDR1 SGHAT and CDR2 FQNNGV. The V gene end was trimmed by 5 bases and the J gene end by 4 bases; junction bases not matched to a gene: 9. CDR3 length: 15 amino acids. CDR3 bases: TGTGCCAGCAGCCCCCCGGACAGGGCGGGAGAGACCCAGTACTTC. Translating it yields CASSPPDRAGETQYF.

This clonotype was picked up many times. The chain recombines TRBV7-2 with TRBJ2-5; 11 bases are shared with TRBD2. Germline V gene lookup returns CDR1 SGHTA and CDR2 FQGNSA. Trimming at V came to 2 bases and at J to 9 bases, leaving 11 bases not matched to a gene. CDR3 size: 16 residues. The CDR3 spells CASSLTTSGGSQAQYF. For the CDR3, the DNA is TGTGCCAGCAGCTTAACCACTAGCGGGGGTTCTCAGGCCCAGTACTTC.

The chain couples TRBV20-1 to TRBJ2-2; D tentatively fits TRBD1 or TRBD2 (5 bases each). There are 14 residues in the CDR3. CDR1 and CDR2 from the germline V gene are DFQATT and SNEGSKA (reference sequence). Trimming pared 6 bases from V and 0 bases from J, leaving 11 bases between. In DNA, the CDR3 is TGCAGTGCCGTTCAGGGACCGAACACCGGGGAGCTGTTTTTT. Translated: CSAVQGPNTGELFF.

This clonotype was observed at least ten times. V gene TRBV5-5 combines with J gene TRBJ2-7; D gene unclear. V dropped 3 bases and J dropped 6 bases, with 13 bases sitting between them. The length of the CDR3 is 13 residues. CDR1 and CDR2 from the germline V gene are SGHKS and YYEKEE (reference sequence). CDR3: CASSYDPGGEQYF. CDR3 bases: TGTGCCAGCAGCTACGACCCGGGCGGCGAGCAGTACTTC.

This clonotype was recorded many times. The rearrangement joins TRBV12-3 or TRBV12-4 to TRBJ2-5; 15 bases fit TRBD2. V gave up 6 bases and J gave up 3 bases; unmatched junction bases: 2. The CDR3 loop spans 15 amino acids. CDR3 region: CASSWTSGGEETQYF. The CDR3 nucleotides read TGTGCCAGCAGCTGGACTAGCGGGGGGGAAGAGACCCAGTACTTC.

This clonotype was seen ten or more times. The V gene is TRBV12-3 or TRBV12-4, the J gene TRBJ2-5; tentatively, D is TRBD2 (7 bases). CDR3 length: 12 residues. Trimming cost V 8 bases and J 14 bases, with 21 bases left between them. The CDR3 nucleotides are TGTGCCAGCCGGACTTCGGTGGGGGGGGCCTACTTC. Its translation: CASRTSVGGAYF.

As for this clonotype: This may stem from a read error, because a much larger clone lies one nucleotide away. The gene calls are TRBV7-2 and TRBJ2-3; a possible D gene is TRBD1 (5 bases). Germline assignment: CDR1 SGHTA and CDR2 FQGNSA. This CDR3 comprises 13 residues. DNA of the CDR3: TGTGCCAGCAGCCCGTTACAGACAGATAGGCAGTATTTT. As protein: CASSPLQTDRQYF.

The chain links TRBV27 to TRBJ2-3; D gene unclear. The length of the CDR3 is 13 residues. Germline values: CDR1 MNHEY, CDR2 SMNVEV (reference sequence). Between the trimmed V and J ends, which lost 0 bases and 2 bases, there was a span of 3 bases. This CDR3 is CASSLSYTDTQYF. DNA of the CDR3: TGTGCCAGCAGTTTATCCTACACAGATACGCAGTATTTT.

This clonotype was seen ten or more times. The CDR3 region is CASSLLWTAGWETQYF. Written as DNA, the CDR3 is TGTGCCAGCAGCTTACTCTGGACTGCCGGGTGGGAGACCCAGTACTTC. The J gene is TRBJ2-5, the V gene TRBV11-2; TRBD2 is a possible D gene (5 bases). From germline, CDR1 is SGHAT and CDR2 FQNNGV. This CDR3 region has 16 residues. The ends were cut back, 2 bases at V and 5 bases at J, with 18 bases in the middle.

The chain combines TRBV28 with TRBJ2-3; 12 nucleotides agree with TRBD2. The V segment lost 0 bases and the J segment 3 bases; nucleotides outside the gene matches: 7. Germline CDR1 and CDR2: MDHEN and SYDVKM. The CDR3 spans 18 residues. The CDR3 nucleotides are TGTGCCAGCAGTTTATGGGATGGACTAGCGGGGAGGACAGATACGCAGTATTTT. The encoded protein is CASSLWDGLAGRTDTQYF.

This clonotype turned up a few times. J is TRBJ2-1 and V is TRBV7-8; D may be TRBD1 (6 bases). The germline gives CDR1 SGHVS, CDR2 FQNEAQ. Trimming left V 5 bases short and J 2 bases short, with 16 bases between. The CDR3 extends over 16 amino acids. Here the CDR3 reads CASSRSGRGPYNEQFF. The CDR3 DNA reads TGTGCCAGCAGCCGAAGTGGCAGGGGTCCCTACAATGAGCAGTTCTTC.

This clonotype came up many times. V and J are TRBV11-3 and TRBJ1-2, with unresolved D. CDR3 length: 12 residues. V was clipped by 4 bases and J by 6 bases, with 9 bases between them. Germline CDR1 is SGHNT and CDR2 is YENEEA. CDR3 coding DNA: TGTGCCAGCAGCTGTGGACTCGATGGCTACACCTTC. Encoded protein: CASSCGLDGYTF.

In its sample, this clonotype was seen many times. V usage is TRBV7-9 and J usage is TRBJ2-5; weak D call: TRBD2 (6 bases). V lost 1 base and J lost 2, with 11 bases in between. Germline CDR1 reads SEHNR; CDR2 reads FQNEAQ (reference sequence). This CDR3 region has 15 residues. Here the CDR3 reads CASSLGLAYQETQYF. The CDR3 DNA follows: TGTGCCAGCAGCTTAGGTCTAGCGTATCAAGAGACCCAGTACTTC.

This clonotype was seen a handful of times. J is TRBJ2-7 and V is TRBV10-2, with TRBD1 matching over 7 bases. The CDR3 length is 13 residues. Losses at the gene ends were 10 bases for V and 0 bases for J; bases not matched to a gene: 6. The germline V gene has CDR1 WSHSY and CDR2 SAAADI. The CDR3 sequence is CATHRDSSYEQYF. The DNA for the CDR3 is TGCGCCACGCACCGGGACAGCTCCTACGAGCAGTACTTC.

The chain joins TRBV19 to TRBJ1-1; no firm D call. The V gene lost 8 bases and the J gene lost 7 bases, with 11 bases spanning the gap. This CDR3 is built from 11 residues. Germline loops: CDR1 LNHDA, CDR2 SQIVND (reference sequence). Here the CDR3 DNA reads TGTGCCAGTGGGGTCGGGATTGAAGCTTTCTTT. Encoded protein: CASGVGIEAFF.

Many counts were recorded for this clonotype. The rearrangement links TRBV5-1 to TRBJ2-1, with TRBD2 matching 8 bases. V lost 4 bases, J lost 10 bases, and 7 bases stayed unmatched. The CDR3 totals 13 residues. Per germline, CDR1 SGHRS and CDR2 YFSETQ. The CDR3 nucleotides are TGCGCCAGCAGCCTGACTAGCGCAGAGGAGCAGTTCTTC. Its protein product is CASSLTSAEEQFF.

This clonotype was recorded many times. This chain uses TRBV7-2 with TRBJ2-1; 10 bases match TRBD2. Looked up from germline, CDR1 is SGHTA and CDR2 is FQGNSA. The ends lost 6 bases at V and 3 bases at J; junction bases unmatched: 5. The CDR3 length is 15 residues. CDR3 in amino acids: CASRLAGIIYNEQFF. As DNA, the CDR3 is TGTGCCAGCAGACTAGCGGGGATTATCTACAATGAGCAGTTCTTC.

The CDR3 region is CASSPGLAGEKLFF. CDR3 in DNA: TGTGCCAGCTCACCGGGACTCGCAGGCGAAAAACTGTTTTTT. The chain employs TRBV18 and TRBJ1-4; TRBD1 might be the D (5 bases). This CDR3 has 14 residues. V was trimmed by 3 bases and J by 8 bases, leaving 13 bases between them. Per germline, CDR1 KGHSH and CDR2 LQKENI.